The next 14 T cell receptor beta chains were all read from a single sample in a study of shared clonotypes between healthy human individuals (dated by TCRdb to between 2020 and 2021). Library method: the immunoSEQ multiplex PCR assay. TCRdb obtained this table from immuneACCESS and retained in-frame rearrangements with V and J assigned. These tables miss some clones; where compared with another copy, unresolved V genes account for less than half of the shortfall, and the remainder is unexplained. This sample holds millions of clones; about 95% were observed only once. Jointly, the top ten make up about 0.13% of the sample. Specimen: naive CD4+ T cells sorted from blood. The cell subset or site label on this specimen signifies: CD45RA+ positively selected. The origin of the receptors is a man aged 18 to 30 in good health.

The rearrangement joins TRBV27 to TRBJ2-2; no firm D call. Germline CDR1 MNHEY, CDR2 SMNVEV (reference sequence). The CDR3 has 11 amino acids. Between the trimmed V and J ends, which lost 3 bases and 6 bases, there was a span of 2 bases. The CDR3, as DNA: TGTGCCAGCAGTTTTGCCGGGGAGCTGTTTTTT. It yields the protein CASSFAGELFF.

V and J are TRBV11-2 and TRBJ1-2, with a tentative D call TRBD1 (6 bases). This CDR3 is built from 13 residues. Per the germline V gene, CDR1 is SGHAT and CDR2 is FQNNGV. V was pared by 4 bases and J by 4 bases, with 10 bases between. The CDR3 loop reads CASSYGQSYGYTF. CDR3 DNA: TGTGCCAGCAGCTACGGACAGTCCTATGGCTACACCTTC. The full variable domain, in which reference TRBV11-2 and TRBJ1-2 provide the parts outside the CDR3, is EAGVAQSPRYKIIEKRQSVAFWCNPISGHATLYWYQQILGQGPKLLIQFQNNGVVDDSQLPKDRFSAERLKGVDSTLKIQPAKLEDSAVYLCASSYGQSYGYTFGSGTRLTVV.

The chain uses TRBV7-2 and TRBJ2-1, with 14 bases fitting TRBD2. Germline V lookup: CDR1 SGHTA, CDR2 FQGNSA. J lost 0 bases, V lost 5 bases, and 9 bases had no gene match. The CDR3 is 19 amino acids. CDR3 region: CASSASGTSGRRSYNEQFF. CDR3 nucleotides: TGTGCCAGCAGCGCATCCGGGACTAGCGGGAGACGCTCCTACAATGAGCAGTTCTTC. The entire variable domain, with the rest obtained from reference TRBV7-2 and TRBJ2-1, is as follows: GAGVSQSPSNKVTEKGKDVELRCDPISGHTALYWYRQSLGQGLEFLIYFQGNSAPDKSGLPSDRFSAERTGGSVSTLTIQRTQQEDSAVYLCASSASGTSGRRSYNEQFFGPGTRLTVL.

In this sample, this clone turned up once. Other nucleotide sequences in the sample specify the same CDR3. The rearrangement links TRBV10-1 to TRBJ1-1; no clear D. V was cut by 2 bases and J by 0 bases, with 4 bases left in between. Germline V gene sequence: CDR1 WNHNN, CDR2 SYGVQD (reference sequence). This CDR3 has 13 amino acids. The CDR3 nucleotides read TGCGCCAGCAGTGAGACGATGAACACTGAAGCTTTCTTT. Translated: CASSETMNTEAFF.

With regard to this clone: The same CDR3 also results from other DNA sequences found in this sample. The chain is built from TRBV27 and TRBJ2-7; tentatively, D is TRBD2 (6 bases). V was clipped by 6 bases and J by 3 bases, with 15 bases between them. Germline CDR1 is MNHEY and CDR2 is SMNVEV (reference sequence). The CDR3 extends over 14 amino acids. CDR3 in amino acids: CASSLTSGSYEQYF. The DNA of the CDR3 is TGTGCCAGCAGCCTAACATCCGGGAGCTACGAGCAGTACTTC.

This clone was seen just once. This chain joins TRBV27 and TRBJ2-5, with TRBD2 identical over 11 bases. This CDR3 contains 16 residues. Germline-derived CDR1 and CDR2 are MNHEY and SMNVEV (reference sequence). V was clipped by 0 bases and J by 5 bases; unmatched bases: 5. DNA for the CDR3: TGTGCCAGCAGTTTATCTACTAGCGGGGGTCGGGAGACCCAGTACTTC. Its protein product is CASSLSTSGGRETQYF.

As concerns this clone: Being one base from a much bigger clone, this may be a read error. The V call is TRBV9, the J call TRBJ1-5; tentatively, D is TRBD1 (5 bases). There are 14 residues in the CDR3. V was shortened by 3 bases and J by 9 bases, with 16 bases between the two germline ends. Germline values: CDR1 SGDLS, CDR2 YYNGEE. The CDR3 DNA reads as TGTGCCAGCAGCGCCCAGGGTTACTATCGGCCCCAGCATTTT. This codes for CASSAQGYYRPQHF.

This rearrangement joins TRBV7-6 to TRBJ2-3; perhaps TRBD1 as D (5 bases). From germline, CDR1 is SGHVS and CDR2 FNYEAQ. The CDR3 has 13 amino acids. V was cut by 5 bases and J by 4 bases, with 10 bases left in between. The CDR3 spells CASSAQGPDTQYF. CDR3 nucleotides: TGTGCCAGCAGCGCCCAGGGCCCAGATACGCAGTATTTT.

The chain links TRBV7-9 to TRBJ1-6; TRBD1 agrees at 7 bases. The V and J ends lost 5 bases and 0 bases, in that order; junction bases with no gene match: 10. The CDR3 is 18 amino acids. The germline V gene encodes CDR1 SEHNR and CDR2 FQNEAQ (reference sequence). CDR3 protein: CASSPPGQIDSYNSPLHF. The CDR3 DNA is TGTGCCAGCAGCCCACCGGGACAGATCGACTCCTATAATTCACCCCTCCACTTT.

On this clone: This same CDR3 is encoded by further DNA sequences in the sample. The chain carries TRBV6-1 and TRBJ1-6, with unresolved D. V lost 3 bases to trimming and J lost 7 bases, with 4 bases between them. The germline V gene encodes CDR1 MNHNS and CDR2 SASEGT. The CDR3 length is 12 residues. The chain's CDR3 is CASSDTNSPLHF. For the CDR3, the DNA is TGTGCCAGCAGTGACACCAATTCACCCCTCCACTTT.

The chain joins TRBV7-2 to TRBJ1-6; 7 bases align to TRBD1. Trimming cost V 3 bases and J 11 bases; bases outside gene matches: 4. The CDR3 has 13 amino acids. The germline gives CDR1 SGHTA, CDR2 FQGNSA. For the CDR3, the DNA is TGTGCCAGCAGCTTGGACAGGCTTCCACCCCTCCACTTT. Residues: CASSLDRLPPLHF. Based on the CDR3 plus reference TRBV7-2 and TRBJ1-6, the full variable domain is GAGVSQSPSNKVTEKGKDVELRCDPISGHTALYWYRQSLGQGLEFLIYFQGNSAPDKSGLPSDRFSAERTGGSVSTLTIQRTQQEDSAVYLCASSLDRLPPLHFGNGTRLTVT.

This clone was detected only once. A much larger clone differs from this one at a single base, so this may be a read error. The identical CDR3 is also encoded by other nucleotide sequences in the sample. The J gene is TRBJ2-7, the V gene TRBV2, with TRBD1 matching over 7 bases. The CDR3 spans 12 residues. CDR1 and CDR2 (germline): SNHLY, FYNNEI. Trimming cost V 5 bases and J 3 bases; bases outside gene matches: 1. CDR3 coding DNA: TGTGCCAGCAGTCGGGACAGCTACGAGCAGTACTTC. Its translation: CASSRDSYEQYF. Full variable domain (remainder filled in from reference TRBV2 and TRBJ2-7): EPEVTQTPSHQVTQMGQEVILRCVPISNHLYFYWYRQILGQKVEFLVSFYNNEISEKSEIFDDQFSVERPDGSNFTLKIRSTKLEDSAMYFCASSRDSYEQYFGPGTRLTVT.

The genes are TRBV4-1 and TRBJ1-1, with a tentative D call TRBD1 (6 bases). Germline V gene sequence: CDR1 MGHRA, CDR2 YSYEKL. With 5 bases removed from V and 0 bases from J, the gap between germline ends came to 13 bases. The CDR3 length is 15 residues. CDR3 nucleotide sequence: TGCGCCAGCAGCTTAACTACAGGGCTGAACACTGAAGCTTTCTTT. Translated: CASSLTTGLNTEAFF.

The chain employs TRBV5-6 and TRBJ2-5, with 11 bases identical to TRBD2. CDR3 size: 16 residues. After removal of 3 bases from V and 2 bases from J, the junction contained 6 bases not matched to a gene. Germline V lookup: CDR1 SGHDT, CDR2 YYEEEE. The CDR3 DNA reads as TGTGCCAGCAGCTCCCGACTAGCGGGGCCACAAGAGACCCAGTACTTC. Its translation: CASSSRLAGPQETQYF.